The subject of this entry is one TCR beta chain. Its antigen is still unknown. Every TCR beta cDNA library bore unique molecular identifiers. TCRdb re-derived calls from the PCR reads in MiXCR, one entry per CDR3 protein. This sample carries 650,000 to 850,000 distinct CDR3 sequences, just over 45% of them seen once, and the ten largest clones take just under 5%. The germline CDR1 and CDR2 sequences are GTSNPN and SVGIG (reference sequence). The CDR3 contains 13 residues. V gave up 0 bases and J gave up 11 bases, with 13 bases separating them. This entry comes from a study of post-analysis software for immune sequencing data. Study-wide results and limits: Included in a set of roughly five TRBV segments more frequent in patients than controls were TRBV5-6, TRBV5-1 and TRBV20-1.

The chain uses TRBV30 and TRBJ1-4; no firm D call. This TCR was recovered from a girl under 18 with multiple sclerosis. Sequencing used blood. The CDR3 is CAWSVQSPEKLFF. In DNA form, the CDR3 reads TGTGCCTGGAGTGTACAGTCTCCCGAGAAACTGTTTTTT.